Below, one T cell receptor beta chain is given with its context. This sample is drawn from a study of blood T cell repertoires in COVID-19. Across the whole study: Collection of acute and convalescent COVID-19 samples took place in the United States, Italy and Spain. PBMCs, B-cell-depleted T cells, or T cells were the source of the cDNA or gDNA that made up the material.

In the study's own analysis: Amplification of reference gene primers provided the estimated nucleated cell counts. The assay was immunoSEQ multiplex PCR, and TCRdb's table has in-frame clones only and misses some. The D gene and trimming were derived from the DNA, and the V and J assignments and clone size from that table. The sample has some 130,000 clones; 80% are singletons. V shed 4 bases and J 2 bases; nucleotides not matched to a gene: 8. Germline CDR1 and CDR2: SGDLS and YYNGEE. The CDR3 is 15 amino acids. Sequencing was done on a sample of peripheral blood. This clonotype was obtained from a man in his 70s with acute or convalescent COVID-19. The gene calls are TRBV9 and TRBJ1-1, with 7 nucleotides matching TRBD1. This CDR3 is CASSPQGQKNTEAFF. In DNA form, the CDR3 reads TGTGCCAGCAGCCCACAGGGACAGAAAAACACTGAAGCTTTCTTT.